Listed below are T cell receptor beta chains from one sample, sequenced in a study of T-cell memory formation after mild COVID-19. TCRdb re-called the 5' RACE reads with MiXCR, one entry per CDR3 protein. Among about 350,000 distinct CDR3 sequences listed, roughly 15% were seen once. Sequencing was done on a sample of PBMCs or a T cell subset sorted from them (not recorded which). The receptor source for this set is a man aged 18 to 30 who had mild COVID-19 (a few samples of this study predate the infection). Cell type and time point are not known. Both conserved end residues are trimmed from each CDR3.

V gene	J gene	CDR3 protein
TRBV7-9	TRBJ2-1	ASSRLGVPEQF
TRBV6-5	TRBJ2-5	ASSDHSPGLQETQY
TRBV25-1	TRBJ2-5	ASSGTEWTVERYTQY
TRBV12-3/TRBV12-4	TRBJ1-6	ASGPRQGGSSPLH
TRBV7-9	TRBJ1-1	ASSPAPAEAF
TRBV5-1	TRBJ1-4	ASSPEANEKLF
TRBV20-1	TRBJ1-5	SASVLGENQH
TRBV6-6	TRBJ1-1	ASSATGTENTEAF
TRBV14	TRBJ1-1	ASSQELRTEAF
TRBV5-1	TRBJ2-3	ASGLGLDTQY
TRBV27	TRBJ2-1	ASSPTSGGSVEQF
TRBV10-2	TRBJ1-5	ASSGTRALKGAQH
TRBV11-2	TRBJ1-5	ASSFIESQPQH
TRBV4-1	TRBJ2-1	ASRGQGFSEQF
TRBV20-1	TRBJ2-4	SASRWGAAKNIQY
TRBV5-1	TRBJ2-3	ASSLELSGTSGTDTQY
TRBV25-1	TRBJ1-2	ASSEPGGPNYGYT
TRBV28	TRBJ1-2	ASSLEVFPVQNYGYT
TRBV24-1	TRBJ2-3	ATSSTGWPADTQY
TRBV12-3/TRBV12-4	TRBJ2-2	ASSPLDGRNTGELF
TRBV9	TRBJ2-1	ASSLGGPADEQF
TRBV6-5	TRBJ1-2	ASSYMTAKGYT
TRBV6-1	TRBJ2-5	ASSEWTGIETQY
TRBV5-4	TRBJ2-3	ASSLGQINTDTQY
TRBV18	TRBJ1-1	ASSEGQLYMNTEAF
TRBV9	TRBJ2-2	ASSAPSSAGELF
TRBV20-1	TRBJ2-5	SAPDSLGGETQY
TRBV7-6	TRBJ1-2	ASSPVQGRAWS
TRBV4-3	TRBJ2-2	ASSQPQGSGELF
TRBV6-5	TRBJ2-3	ASSSTSGVTDTQY
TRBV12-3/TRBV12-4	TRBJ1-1	AIWRWGGEAF
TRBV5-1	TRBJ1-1	ASSFSRGFTEAF
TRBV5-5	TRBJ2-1	ASSGGGDSYNEQF
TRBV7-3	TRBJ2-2	ASRPDRNTGELF
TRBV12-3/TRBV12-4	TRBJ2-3	ASNSWTSGTDTQY
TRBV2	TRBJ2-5	ASSESRVGETQY
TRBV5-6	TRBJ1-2	ASSPGTVGGYT
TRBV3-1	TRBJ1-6	ASSTRSQRNSPLH
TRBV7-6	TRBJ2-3	ASSLMGPTSTDTQY
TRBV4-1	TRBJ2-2	ASSQVDRGNTGELF
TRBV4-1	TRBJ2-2	ASSQNRNTGELF
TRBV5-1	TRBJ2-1	ASSFAVSYNEQF
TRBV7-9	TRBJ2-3	ASSFSRGTGVFEVGDTQY
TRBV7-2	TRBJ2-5	ASSPGYSETQY
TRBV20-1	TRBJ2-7	SARAGSDYEQY
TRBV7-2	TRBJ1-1	ASSTDRNNMNTEAF
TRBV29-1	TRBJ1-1	SVEEVMNTEAF
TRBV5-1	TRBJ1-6	ASSSRVQDNSPLH
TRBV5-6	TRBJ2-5	ASSLGLAGALWGQETQY
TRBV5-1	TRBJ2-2	ASSLGEKGWTGELF
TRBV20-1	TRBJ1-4	SALRQPDNEKLF
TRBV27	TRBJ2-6	ASSPRQGGVAGANVLT
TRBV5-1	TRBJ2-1	ASSRDGSSYNEQF
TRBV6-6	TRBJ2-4	ASSYVAAKNIQY